This T cell receptor beta chain emerged from a study of T cell responses to AZD1222 COVID-19 vaccine. About the study: Pooling of second doses given at about 4 or about 12 weeks was done.

Worth noting for this clone: Its antigen is unknown.

The method was immunoSEQ multiplex PCR; TCRdb's version includes in-frame clones alone and lacks a portion of them. The repertoire includes approximately 190,000 clones, almost 95% of them detected once, and about 9.3% sits in the top ten. The study, taken as a whole, reports: Repertoires were collected only later (after the peak T cell response had occurred). A mostly white British donor set with more females was recruited, and clonal diversity was possibly underestimated. Recipients of two AZD1222 doses showed rising Spike-specific TCR breadth and depth.

V gave up 4 bases and J gave up 5 bases; unmatched junction bases: 10. The V gene's germline CDR1 is LNHNV and CDR2 YYDKDF (reference sequence). The CDR3 totals 17 residues. The rearrangement joins TRBV15 to TRBJ2-7; 14 bases are shared with TRBD2. The receptor comes from an adult in good health. The source material was peripheral blood, sampled on day 0 of AZD1222 vaccination. The CDR3 loop is CATSTDAGTSGSDEQYF. The CDR3 DNA reads as TGTGCCACCAGCACCGACGCCGGGACTAGCGGGAGCGACGAGCAGTACTTC.